The clone carrying this T cell receptor beta chain was observed a handful of times. Antigen unknown. Unique molecular identifiers had been added to the TCR beta cDNA libraries. MiXCR was run by TCRdb on the PCR reads, yielding one entry per CDR3 protein. The sample comprises hundreds of thousands of distinct CDR3 sequences, 59% of which are singletons, and 10% to 12% rests with the top ten. V was pared by 4 bases and J by 3 bases, with 6 bases of the junction left unmatched. CDR1 SGHTA and CDR2 FQGNSA come from the germline V gene. The CDR3 covers 16 residues. The data were taken from a study of post-analysis software for immune sequencing data. General observations from the study: Five or six TRBV segments were more frequent in patients than controls; TRBV5-6, TRBV5-1 and TRBV20-1 belonged to this group.

This receptor was obtained from a girl aged 2-15 years with multiple sclerosis. Specimen: blood. The chain couples TRBV7-2 to TRBJ1-6, with 7 positions matching TRBD1. CDR3 coding DNA: TGTGCCAGCAGCTCGGGACAGTCCCTCTATAATTCACCCCTCCACTTT. Its translation: CASSSGQSLYNSPLHF.